Following are 2 T cell receptor beta chains from one sample sequenced in a study of T cell repertoires in cytomegalovirus infection (dated by TCRdb to about 2019). The reads were generated on an Illumina HiSeq 1500. TCRdb reanalyzed the raw reads on its own, using fastp at Q25 for trimming and MiXCR for clone calling, and kept in-frame beta chains. Rows are combined by CDR3 protein, so each entry shows the most common genes and DNA. The sample data list approximately 1,000,000 distinct CDR3 sequences, and approximately 32% of these were observed just once. The ten largest clones capture 13% of the sample. The sample's treatment or condition label, in plain terms: in vitro stimulation with specific CMV peptide epitopes to enrich CMV-specific T cells. Their specific antigens are unknown. The sample here was cultured CD8+ T cells from PBMCs, taken from culture after CMV antigen stimulation. The receptors were sampled from a human donor in good health (CMV status not recorded). Some clones in this sample may be carry-over from other donors' samples.

This clonotype was seen more than once but under ten times. The chain has TRBV11-1 and TRBJ2-1; 7 nucleotides agree with TRBD2. The CDR3 is 15 residues long. After removal of 6 bases from V and 4 bases from J, the junction contained 9 bases not matched to a gene. Germline V gene data show CDR1 as SGHAT and CDR2 as FQDESV (reference sequence). The DNA of the CDR3 is TGTGCCAGCAGTGCTGACGGGGGGTGGTACAATGAGCAGTTCTTC. Amino acids: CASSADGGWYNEQFF.

This clonotype was counted between two and nine times. J is TRBJ1-2 and V is TRBV12-3 or TRBV12-4, with D uncertain. The length of the CDR3 is 13 residues. Trimming removed 7 bases at V and 4 bases at J, with 13 bases between. Here the CDR3 DNA reads TGTGCCAGCACATCCCCGGAGGGCTATGGCTACACCTTC. Encoded protein: CASTSPEGYGYTF.